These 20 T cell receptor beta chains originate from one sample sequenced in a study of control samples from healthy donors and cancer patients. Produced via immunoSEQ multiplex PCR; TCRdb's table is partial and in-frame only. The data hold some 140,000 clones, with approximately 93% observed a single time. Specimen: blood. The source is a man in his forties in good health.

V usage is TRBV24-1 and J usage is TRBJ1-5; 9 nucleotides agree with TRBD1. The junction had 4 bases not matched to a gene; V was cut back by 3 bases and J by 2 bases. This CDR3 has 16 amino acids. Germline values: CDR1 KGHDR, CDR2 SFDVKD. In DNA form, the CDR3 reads TGTGCCACCAGTGATCGGGACAGGGAAGGCAATCAGCCCCAGCATTTT. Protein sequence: CATSDRDREGNQPQHF.

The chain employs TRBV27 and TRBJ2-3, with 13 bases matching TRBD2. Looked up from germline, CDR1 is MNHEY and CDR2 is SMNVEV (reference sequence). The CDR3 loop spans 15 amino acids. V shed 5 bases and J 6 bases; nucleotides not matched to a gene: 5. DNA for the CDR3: TGTGCCAGCAGTCAACTAGCGGGGGGGCGGGATACGCAGTATTTT. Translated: CASSQLAGGRDTQYF.

CDR3 sequence reads: CASSFRTEAFF. The CDR3 DNA reads TGTGCCAGCAGTTTTCGCACTGAAGCTTTCTTT. The chain links TRBV12-3 or TRBV12-4 to TRBJ1-1; the D is unclear. The CDR3 loop spans 11 amino acids. Trimming took 3 bases from V and 4 from J, leaving 3 bases between them.

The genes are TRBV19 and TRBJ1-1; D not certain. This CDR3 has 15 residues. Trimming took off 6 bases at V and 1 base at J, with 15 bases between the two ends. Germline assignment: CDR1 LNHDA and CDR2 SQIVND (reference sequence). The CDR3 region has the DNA TGTGCCAGTAGGCCCGGTGTTGGGGAGAACACTGAAGCTTTCTTT. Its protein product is CASRPGVGENTEAFF.

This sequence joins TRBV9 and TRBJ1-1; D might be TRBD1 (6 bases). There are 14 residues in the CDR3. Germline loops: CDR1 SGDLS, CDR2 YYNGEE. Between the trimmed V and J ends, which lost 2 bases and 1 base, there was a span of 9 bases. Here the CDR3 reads CASSVRGQNTEAFF. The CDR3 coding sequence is TGTGCCAGCAGCGTCCGGGGGCAGAACACTGAAGCTTTCTTT.

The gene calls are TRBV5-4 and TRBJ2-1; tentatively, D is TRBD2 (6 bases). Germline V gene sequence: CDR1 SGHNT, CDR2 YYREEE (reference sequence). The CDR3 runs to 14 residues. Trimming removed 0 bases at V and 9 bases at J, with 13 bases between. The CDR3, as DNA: TGTGCCAGCAGCTTGGCGGGGGATAGTGGTGAGCAGTTCTTC. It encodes CASSLAGDSGEQFF.

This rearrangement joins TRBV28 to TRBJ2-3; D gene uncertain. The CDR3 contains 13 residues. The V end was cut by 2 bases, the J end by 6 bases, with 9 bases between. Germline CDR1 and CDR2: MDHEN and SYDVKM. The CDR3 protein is CASSLKWQDTQYF. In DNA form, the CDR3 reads TGTGCCAGCAGTTTAAAGTGGCAGGATACGCAGTATTTT.

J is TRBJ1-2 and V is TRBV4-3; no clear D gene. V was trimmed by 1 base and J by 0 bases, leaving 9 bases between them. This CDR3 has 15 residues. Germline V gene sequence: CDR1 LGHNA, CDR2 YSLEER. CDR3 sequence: CASSQGNRANYGYTF. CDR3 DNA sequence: TGCGCCAGCAGCCAAGGAAACAGAGCTAACTATGGCTACACCTTC.

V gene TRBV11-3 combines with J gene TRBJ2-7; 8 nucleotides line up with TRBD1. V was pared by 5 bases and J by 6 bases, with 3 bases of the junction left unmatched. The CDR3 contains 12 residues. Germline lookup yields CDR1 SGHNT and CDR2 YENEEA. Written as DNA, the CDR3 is TGTGCCAGCAGCAGGACAGGGAGCGAGCAGTACTTC. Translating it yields CASSRTGSEQYF.

CDR3 region: CASSWMDGQGPKGDGYTF. For the CDR3, the DNA is TGCGCCAGCAGCTGGATGGACGGCCAAGGCCCCAAAGGGGATGGCTACACCTTC. This chain links TRBV5-1 with TRBJ1-2; D is possibly TRBD1 (5 bases). V was clipped by 3 bases and J by 6 bases, with 27 bases between them. Germline CDR1 SGHRS, CDR2 YFSETQ. The CDR3 runs to 18 residues.

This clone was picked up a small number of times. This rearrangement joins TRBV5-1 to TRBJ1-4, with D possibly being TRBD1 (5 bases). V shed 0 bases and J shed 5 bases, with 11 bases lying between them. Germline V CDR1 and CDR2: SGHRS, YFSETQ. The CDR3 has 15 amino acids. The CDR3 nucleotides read TGCGCCAGCAGCTTGGATGGGGGACGGAATGAAAAACTGTTTTTT. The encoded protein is CASSLDGGRNEKLFF.

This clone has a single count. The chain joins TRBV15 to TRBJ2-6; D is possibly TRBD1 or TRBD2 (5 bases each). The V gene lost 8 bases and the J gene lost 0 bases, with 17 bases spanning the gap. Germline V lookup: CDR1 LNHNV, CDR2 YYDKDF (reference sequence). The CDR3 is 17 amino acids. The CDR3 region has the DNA TGTGCCACCTCAGCGGACATACGGAGCTCTGGGGCCAACGTCCTGACTTTC. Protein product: CATSADIRSSGANVLTF.

The CDR3 is CASSILVGTGGNQPQHF. CDR3 coding DNA: TGTGCCAGTAGTATTTTGGTCGGGACAGGGGGCAATCAGCCCCAGCATTTT. J is TRBJ1-5 and V is TRBV19; 10 nucleotides align to TRBD1. Germline V gene lookup returns CDR1 LNHDA and CDR2 SQIVND (reference sequence). Germline trimming cut 3 bases from V and 2 bases from J; bases unmatched to any gene: 7. The CDR3 has 17 residues.

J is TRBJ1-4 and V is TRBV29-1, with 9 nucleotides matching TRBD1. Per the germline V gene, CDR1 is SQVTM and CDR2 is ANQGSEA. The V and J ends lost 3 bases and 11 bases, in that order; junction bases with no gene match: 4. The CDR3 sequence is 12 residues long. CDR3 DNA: TGCAGCGTTGATCGGGGGACAGGGAAACTGTTTTTT. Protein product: CSVDRGTGKLFF. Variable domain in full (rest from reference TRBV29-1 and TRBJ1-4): SAVISQKPSRDICQRGTSLTIQCQVDSQVTMMFWYRQQPGQSLTLIATANQGSEATYESGFVIDKFPISRPNLTFSTLTVSNMSPEDSSIYLCSVDRGTGKLFFGSGTQLSVL.

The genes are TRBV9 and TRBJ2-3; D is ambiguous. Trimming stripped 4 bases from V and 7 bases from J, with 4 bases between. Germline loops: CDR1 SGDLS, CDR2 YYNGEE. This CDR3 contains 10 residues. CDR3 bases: TGTGCCAGCAGCATTCATACGCAGTATTTT. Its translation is CASSIHTQYF.

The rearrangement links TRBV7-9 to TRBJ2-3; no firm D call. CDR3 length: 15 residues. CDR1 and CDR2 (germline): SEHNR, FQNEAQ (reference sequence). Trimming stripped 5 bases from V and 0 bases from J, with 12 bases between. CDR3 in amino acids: CASSPRGASTDTQYF. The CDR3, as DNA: TGTGCCAGCAGCCCTCGCGGAGCCAGCACAGATACGCAGTATTTT.

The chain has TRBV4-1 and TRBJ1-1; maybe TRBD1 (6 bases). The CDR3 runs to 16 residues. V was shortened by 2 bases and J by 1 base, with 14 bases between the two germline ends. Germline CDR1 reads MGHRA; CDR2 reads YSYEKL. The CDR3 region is CASSQLGGGQNTEAFF. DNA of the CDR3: TGCGCCAGCAGCCAATTAGGGGGGGGACAGAACACTGAAGCTTTCTTT.

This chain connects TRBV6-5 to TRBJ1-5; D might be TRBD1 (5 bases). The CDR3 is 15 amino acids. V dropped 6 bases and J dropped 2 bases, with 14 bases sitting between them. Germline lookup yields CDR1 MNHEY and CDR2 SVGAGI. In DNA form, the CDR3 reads TGTGCCAGCAGCTCGGGACGGGGCGGCAATCAGCCCCAGCATTTT. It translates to CASSSGRGGNQPQHF.

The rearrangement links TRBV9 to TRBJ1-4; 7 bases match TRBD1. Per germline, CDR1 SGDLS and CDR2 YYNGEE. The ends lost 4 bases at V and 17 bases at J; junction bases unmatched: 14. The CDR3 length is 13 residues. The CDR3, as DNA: TGTGCCAGCAGCCCATATCCCGGGACAGAAGTTTTTTTT. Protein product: CASSPYPGTEVFF.

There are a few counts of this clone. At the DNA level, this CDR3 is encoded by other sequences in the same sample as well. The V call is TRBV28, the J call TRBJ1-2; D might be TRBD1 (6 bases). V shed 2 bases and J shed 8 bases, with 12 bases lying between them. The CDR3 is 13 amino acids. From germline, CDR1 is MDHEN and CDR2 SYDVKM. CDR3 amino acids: CASSLRGAGGYTF. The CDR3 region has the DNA TGTGCCAGCAGTTTAAGGGGGGCGGGCGGCTACACCTTC.